One sample yielded the 19 T cell receptor beta chains listed below, sequenced in a study of cytomegalovirus exposure and HLA in healthy donors. PCR was performed using 60 Vbeta and 13 Jbeta primers. Profiled with immunoSEQ multiplex PCR; TCRdb holds only in-frame clones, not every one. This table holds 170,000 or so clones, around 84% found once. The sequenced sample consisted of PBMCs. The receptors were gathered from a woman aged 40 to 50 in good health and CMV-seronegative.

V is TRBV6-4 and J is TRBJ1-1, with TRBD1 identical over 12 bases. The CDR3 covers 18 residues. Trimming at V came to 6 bases and at J to 0 bases, leaving 11 bases not matched to a gene. From germline, CDR1 is MRHNA and CDR2 SNTAGT. The CDR3 region is CASREWDRGLQVNTEAFF. The CDR3 region has the DNA TGTGCCAGCAGGGAGTGGGACAGGGGGCTCCAAGTGAACACTGAAGCTTTCTTT.

The chain joins TRBV19 to TRBJ1-2, with 8 bases lining up with TRBD1. The V gene's germline CDR1 is LNHDA and CDR2 SQIVND (reference sequence). After removal of 4 bases from V and 8 bases from J, the junction contained 12 bases not matched to a gene. CDR3 size: 15 residues. The CDR3 DNA sequence: TGTGCCAGTAGTACCTCCAGGGGGCGCGAACAAGGCTACACCTTC. Translating gives CASSTSRGREQGYTF.

This chain links TRBV7-9 with TRBJ1-1; the match to TRBD1 covers 9 bases. The germline V gene has CDR1 SEHNR and CDR2 FQNEAQ (reference sequence). The CDR3 covers 15 residues. V lost 5 bases to trimming and J lost 5 bases; unmatched junction nucleotides: 9. The CDR3 region is CASSLNRGLGTEAFF. The CDR3 DNA follows: TGTGCCAGCAGCCTCAACAGGGGGCTGGGGACTGAAGCTTTCTTT.

This rearrangement joins TRBV4-1 to TRBJ2-1; D is ambiguous. Trimming shortened V by 1 base and J by 11 bases, and 24 bases separated the two germline ends. Germline values: CDR1 MGHRA, CDR2 YSYEKL. There are 17 residues in the CDR3. The CDR3 region is CASSQGSQGPGKQKQFF. CDR3 DNA: TGCGCCAGCAGCCAAGGGTCACAAGGTCCAGGCAAACAAAAGCAGTTCTTC.

The chain has TRBV4-2 and TRBJ2-7; 8 bases match TRBD2. V was clipped by 3 bases and J by 2 bases; unmatched bases: 3. The CDR3 has 14 amino acids. Germline assignment: CDR1 LGHNA and CDR2 YNFKEQ. The CDR3 nucleotides are TGTGCCAGCAGCCAGGTCGGGGGGGCCTACGAGCAGTACTTC. The encoded protein is CASSQVGGAYEQYF.

The rearrangement uses TRBV7-3 and TRBJ2-2, with D perhaps matching TRBD1 (6 bases). The CDR3 sequence is 14 residues long. Trimming pared 5 bases from V and 4 bases from J, leaving 11 bases between. The germline V gene encodes CDR1 SGHTA and CDR2 FQGTGA. This CDR3 is CASSQGHGTGELFF. The CDR3 nucleotides are TGTGCCAGCAGCCAGGGGCACGGCACCGGGGAGCTGTTTTTT.

This chain joins TRBV5-8 and TRBJ1-4, with D maybe TRBD1 (6 bases). Germline lookup yields CDR1 SGHTS and CDR2 YDEGEE. CDR3 length: 16 residues. V lost 3 bases and J 4 bases, leaving 16 bases between the germline ends. The CDR3 loop reads CASSYLGRGYNEKLFF. DNA for the CDR3: TGTGCCAGCAGCTACTTAGGCAGGGGATATAATGAAAAACTGTTTTTT.

Turning to this clone: Other DNA sequences of this sample code for an identical CDR3. The chain recombines TRBV28 with TRBJ1-5; the D is unclear. The germline V gene has CDR1 MDHEN and CDR2 SYDVKM. The CDR3 is made up of 13 amino acids. The V and J ends lost 3 bases and 1 base respectively, with 4 bases between them. The CDR3 region has the DNA TGTGCCAGCAGTTTTCTGAGCAATCAGCCCCAGCATTTT. Protein sequence: CASSFLSNQPQHF.

The chain has TRBV4-1 and TRBJ2-2; a possible D gene is TRBD1 (5 bases). From germline, CDR1 is MGHRA and CDR2 YSYEKL. CDR3 size: 16 residues. V lost 4 bases and J 4 bases, leaving 16 bases between the germline ends. The CDR3 DNA is TGCGCCAGCAGCCGCCCCGGGCAGGGAATCACCGGGGAGCTGTTTTTT. Its protein product is CASSRPGQGITGELFF.

CDR3 sequence (DNA): TGTGCCAGTAGTATAGCCTGGGCCCTTTTGGGCGGCTACACCTTC. Translation: CASSIAWALLGGYTF. The J gene is TRBJ1-2, the V gene TRBV19; D unresolved. Trimming removed 1 base from V and 8 bases from J, with 17 bases in between. The CDR3 spans 15 residues. CDR1 and CDR2 from the germline V gene are LNHDA and SQIVND (reference sequence).

This rearrangement joins TRBV9 to TRBJ2-1; D gene uncertain. Germline V gene sequence: CDR1 SGDLS, CDR2 YYNGEE. The CDR3 spans 15 residues. V shed 1 base and J shed 4 bases, with 12 bases lying between them. CDR3 sequence: CASSVFPETYNEQFF. CDR3 in DNA: TGTGCCAGCAGCGTATTTCCAGAGACTTACAATGAGCAGTTCTTC.

Comments on this clone: At one end the junction does not follow the germline gene, possibly because of a read error. The chain has TRBV30 and TRBJ2-1; no clear D gene. The V gene's germline CDR1 is GTSNPN and CDR2 SVGIG (reference sequence). The CDR3 totals 12 residues. CDR3 DNA: TGTGCCTGGAGTGTAATCCGAACTGAGGAGTTCTTC. This encodes CAWSVIRTEEFF.

The chain carries TRBV6-5 and TRBJ2-1; D possibly corresponds to TRBD1 (6 bases). Looked up from germline, CDR1 is MNHEY and CDR2 is SVGAGI. The CDR3 totals 14 residues. Trimming took off 2 bases at V and 4 bases at J, with 9 bases between the two ends. The CDR3 DNA reads TGTGCCAGCAGTTACGGGACAAGATACAATGAGCAGTTCTTC. Its translation: CASSYGTRYNEQFF.

This chain connects TRBV2 to TRBJ2-3; D remains ambiguous. The CDR3 length is 15 residues. V shed 5 bases and J shed 0 bases, with 12 bases lying between them. Germline V CDR1 and CDR2: SNHLY, FYNNEI. The CDR3 DNA is TGTGCCAGCAGTCCCCCGGCAGGTAGCACAGATACGCAGTATTTT. This encodes CASSPPAGSTDTQYF.

The CDR3 region is CASTRLGTCEQYF. CDR3 bases: TGTGCCAGCACTAGGCTTGGGACTTGCGAGCAGTACTTC. The chain couples TRBV6-1 to TRBJ2-7; D perhaps matches TRBD2 (6 bases). Trimming left V 7 bases short and J 6 bases short, with 16 bases between. Germline-derived CDR1 and CDR2 are MNHNS and SASEGT. The CDR3 is 13 residues long.

The chain links TRBV6-1 to TRBJ2-5; 9 nucleotides agree with TRBD2. Germline CDR1 MNHNS, CDR2 SASEGT. CDR3 length: 15 amino acids. V gave up 6 bases and J gave up 4 bases; unmatched junction bases: 9. CDR3 coding DNA: TGTGCCAGCAGCGTGAGCGGGGGGATGCGAGAGACCCAGTACTTC. Its translation is CASSVSGGMRETQYF.

The V call is TRBV7-9, the J call TRBJ1-1; possible D gene TRBD1, 6 bases. Deletions cut 5 bases from V and 0 bases from J, with 10 bases between. CDR3 size: 14 residues. Germline V gene sequence: CDR1 SEHNR, CDR2 FQNEAQ (reference sequence). DNA for the CDR3: TGTGCCAGCAGCCTACAGGGTTTGAACACTGAAGCTTTCTTT. Translation: CASSLQGLNTEAFF.

The J gene is TRBJ2-5, the V gene TRBV15; the D gene is possibly TRBD2 (6 bases). The J call is doubtful: the DNA matches TRBJ2-7 better. This CDR3 has 17 amino acids. CDR1 and CDR2 from the germline V gene are LNHNV and YYDKDF (reference sequence). Here the CDR3 reads CATSRAGVRHERGEQYF. DNA of the CDR3: TGTGCCACCAGCAGAGCGGGGGTACGACATGAACGGGGCGAGCAGTACTTC.

V gene TRBV7-9 combines with J gene TRBJ2-1; TRBD2 matches at 16 bases. Germline V gene sequence: CDR1 SEHNR, CDR2 FQNEAQ (reference sequence). The CDR3 contains 15 residues. The ends lost 5 bases at V and 9 bases at J; junction bases unmatched: 4. CDR3 protein: CASSLGLAGGPEQFF. The DNA for the CDR3 is TGTGCCAGCAGCCTGGGACTAGCGGGGGGGCCTGAGCAGTTCTTC.